These 21 T cell receptor beta chains were sequenced from one sample in a study of CD8 T cells in Susac syndrome. RNA amounts of 0.5 to 1 ug underwent reverse transcription with random hexamers. TCRdb independently ran MiXCR on the immunoSEQ multiplex PCR reads; one entry per CDR3 protein. This table has some 100,000 distinct CDR3 sequences, around 90% appearing once. Sequencing was done on a sample of CD4+ T cells from PBMCs. Every receptor here comes from a human donor in good health.

The chain carries TRBV6-6 and TRBJ1-5, with D hard to call. There are 16 residues in the CDR3. The V end lost 3 bases, the J end lost 0 bases, and 12 bases lay between the germline ends. Germline CDR1 MNHNY, CDR2 SVGAGI (reference sequence). The CDR3 sequence is CASSYTRASSNQPQHF. The CDR3 nucleotides read TGTGCCAGCAGTTATACTAGAGCGAGTAGCAATCAGCCCCAGCATTTT.

The gene calls are TRBV20-1 and TRBJ2-7; 8 bases fit TRBD2. Germline V lookup: CDR1 DFQATT, CDR2 SNEGSKA (reference sequence). The CDR3 is 15 amino acids. V dropped 6 bases and J dropped 2; count of bases not matched to a gene: 12. The CDR3 spells CSAVAPARGAYEQYF. The CDR3 DNA sequence: TGCAGTGCCGTTGCCCCCGCGCGGGGGGCCTACGAGCAGTACTTC.

The J gene is TRBJ1-5, the V gene TRBV2, with 9 bases matching TRBD1. This CDR3 region has 13 residues. Trimming at V came to 7 bases and at J to 5 bases, leaving 3 bases not matched to a gene. Germline loops: CDR1 SNHLY, CDR2 FYNNEI. The CDR3 reads CASTRTGDQPQHF. The CDR3, as DNA: TGTGCCAGCACCCGGACAGGGGATCAGCCCCAGCATTTT.

The chain employs TRBV19 and TRBJ1-5; 7 bases are a match to TRBD1. Losses at the gene ends were 4 bases for V and 3 bases for J; bases not matched to a gene: 6. The CDR3 length is 15 residues. Germline CDR1 and CDR2: LNHDA and SQIVND (reference sequence). The chain's CDR3 is CASSRGQAPNQPQHF. The CDR3 nucleotides are TGTGCCAGTAGTAGAGGACAGGCTCCCAATCAGCCCCAGCATTTT.

The chain carries TRBV6-4 and TRBJ2-3; TRBD2 might be the D (6 bases). The CDR3 covers 15 residues. The germline gives CDR1 MRHNA, CDR2 SNTAGT. V was shortened by 5 bases and J by 1 base, with 13 bases between the two germline ends. The CDR3 DNA sequence: TGTGCCAGCAGTCCCAATAGCGGTGGCACAGATACGCAGTATTTT. Translation gives CASSPNSGGTDTQYF.

V is TRBV10-3 and J is TRBJ2-7, with TRBD2 identical over 12 bases. V trimming: 3 bases; J trimming: 4 bases; junction bases outside the gene matches: 7. CDR1 and CDR2 (germline): ENHRY, SYGVKD. This CDR3 region has 16 residues. Here the CDR3 reads CAISDIRLAGDYEQYF. CDR3 nucleotide sequence: TGTGCCATCAGTGATATCAGACTAGCGGGAGATTACGAGCAGTACTTC.

V usage is TRBV20-1 and J usage is TRBJ1-2; the match to TRBD1 covers 9 bases. The CDR3 sequence is 18 residues long. The germline gives CDR1 DFQATT, CDR2 SNEGSKA (reference sequence). Trimming at V came to 3 bases and at J to 0 bases, leaving 14 bases not matched to a gene. The CDR3 nucleotides are TGCAGTGCTAGTAACAGGGGGCGACCGACTGCTTCTAACTATGGCTACACCTTC. This gives the protein CSASNRGRPTASNYGYTF.

The sample holds one count of this clonotype. This sequence joins TRBV7-2 and TRBJ1-5; D is undetermined. The germline V and J ends were trimmed by 1 base and 1 base, with 5 bases remaining between them. This CDR3 has 14 amino acids. Germline CDR1 is SGHTA and CDR2 is FQGNSA. The CDR3 spells CASSLGPSNQPQHF. As DNA, the CDR3 is TGTGCCAGCAGCTTAGGCCCGAGCAATCAGCCCCAGCATTTT.

This clonotype turned up a few times. A junction boundary mismatches the germline segment, possibly from a read error. The genes are TRBV7-2 and TRBJ2-2, with 11 bases matching TRBD2. Germline loops: CDR1 SGHTA, CDR2 FQGNSA. The CDR3 sequence is 15 residues long. The CDR3 region is CASSLAGGNTGELFF. CDR3 sequence (DNA): TGTGCCAGCAGCCTAGCGGGGGGGAACACCGGGGAGCTGTTTTTT.

This sequence joins TRBV5-1 and TRBJ1-1; D perhaps matches TRBD1 (5 bases). Germline V gene lookup returns CDR1 SGHRS and CDR2 YFSETQ. Trimming pared 0 bases from V and 10 bases from J, leaving 13 bases between. The CDR3 loop spans 13 amino acids. The CDR3 sequence is CASSLGSGTGAFF. The CDR3 bases are TGCGCCAGCAGCTTGGGATCCGGGACGGGAGCTTTCTTT.

This sequence joins TRBV19 and TRBJ2-7; 7 nucleotides line up with TRBD2. Trimming removed 6 bases from V and 3 bases from J; junction bases left unmatched: 8. The CDR3 runs to 14 residues. The germline V gene has CDR1 LNHDA and CDR2 SQIVND (reference sequence). The CDR3 bases are TGTGCCAGTAGGGAAACGGCTAGCGGCTACGAGCAGTACTTC. Its translation: CASRETASGYEQYF. The complete variable domain, with remaining parts taken from reference TRBV19 and TRBJ2-7, reads DGGITQSPKYLFRKEGQNVTLSCEQNLNHDAMYWYRQDPGQGLRLIYYSQIVNDFQKGDIAEGYSVSREKKESFPLTVTSAQKNPTAFYLCASRETASGYEQYFGPGTRLTVT.

V is TRBV5-1 and J is TRBJ2-7; 8 bases map to TRBD2. The junction had 10 bases not matched to a gene; V was cut back by 5 bases and J by 3 bases. The CDR3 covers 15 residues. Germline-derived CDR1 and CDR2 are SGHRS and YFSETQ. The CDR3, as DNA: TGCGCCAGCAGTTTTCAAGACGGGGGGGGCTACGAGCAGTACTTC. It codes for CASSFQDGGGYEQYF. The full variable domain, rest sourced from reference TRBV5-1 and TRBJ2-7, is KAGVTQTPRYLIKTRGQQVTLSCSPISGHRSVSWYQQTPGQGLQFLFEYFSETQRNKGNFPGRFSGRQFSNSRSEMNVSTLELGDSALYLCASSFQDGGGYEQYFGPGTRLTVT.

The CDR3 here is CSVGVRSEAFF. CDR3 nucleotide sequence: TGCAGCGTTGGGGTACGATCTGAAGCTTTCTTT. The chain has TRBV29-1 and TRBJ1-1; D is unresolved. Germline loops: CDR1 SQVTM, CDR2 ANQGSEA. The CDR3 contains 11 residues. Deletions cut 4 bases from V and 6 bases from J, with 9 bases between.

The chain carries TRBV7-2 and TRBJ2-3; D uncertain. The length of the CDR3 is 16 residues. Between the trimmed V and J ends, which lost 5 bases and 1 base, there was a span of 16 bases. Germline V gives CDR1 SGHTA, CDR2 FQGNSA. CDR3 region: CASSRVMGIGTDTQYF. DNA of the CDR3: TGTGCCAGCAGCCGAGTAATGGGCATCGGCACAGATACGCAGTATTTT.

V gene TRBV7-3 combines with J gene TRBJ2-7, with TRBD2 matching 15 bases. The CDR3 totals 19 residues. Trimming removed 1 base from V and 3 bases from J; junction bases left unmatched: 10. Germline lookup yields CDR1 SGHTA and CDR2 FQGTGA. This CDR3 is CASSLMGGLAGGPYYEQYF. DNA for the CDR3: TGTGCCAGCAGCTTAATGGGGGGACTAGCGGGAGGACCATACTACGAGCAGTACTTC.

The chain combines TRBV2 with TRBJ2-7; D assignment may be TRBD1 or TRBD2 (5 bases each). V was clipped by 8 bases and J by 3 bases, with 5 bases between them. CDR1 and CDR2 (germline): SNHLY, FYNNEI. The CDR3 extends over 10 amino acids. CDR3 nucleotide sequence: TGTGCCAGCGGGGGCTACGAGCAGTACTTC. It encodes CASGGYEQYF.

This clonotype was recorded only once. The chain has TRBV20-1 and TRBJ1-6, with D tentatively TRBD1 (6 bases). V was trimmed by 6 bases and J by 9 bases, leaving 15 bases between them. The CDR3 runs to 13 residues. CDR1 is DFQATT, CDR2 SNEGSKA, per germline (reference sequence). DNA for the CDR3: TGCAGTGCAAGACAGGACCAGATTTCACCCCTCCACTTT. It encodes CSARQDQISPLHF.

J is TRBJ1-6 and V is TRBV7-3; 7 bases line up with TRBD1. The germline V gene encodes CDR1 SGHTA and CDR2 FQGTGA. CDR3 length: 13 amino acids. J gave up 11 bases and V 5 bases, and 6 bases lay outside the gene matches. The CDR3 region has the DNA TGTGCCAGCAGCCCCGACAGGGAGGCACCCCTCCACTTT. It codes for CASSPDREAPLHF.

This chain's CDR3 is CSARGRLGGQDEQYF. In DNA, the CDR3 is TGCAGTGCTAGAGGGAGACTAGGAGGCCAGGACGAGCAGTACTTC. This chain uses TRBV20-1 with TRBJ2-7; a weak D match, TRBD2 (6 bases). This CDR3 is built from 15 residues. Germline V gene sequence: CDR1 DFQATT, CDR2 SNEGSKA (reference sequence). V was shortened by 1 base and J by 5 bases, with 18 bases between the two germline ends.

The chain recombines TRBV20-1 with TRBJ1-4; the D is unclear. V lost 0 bases to trimming and J lost 5 bases, with 13 bases between them. CDR1 is DFQATT and CDR2 is SNEGSKA in the germline V gene (reference sequence). The length of the CDR3 is 15 residues. CDR3 nucleotide sequence: TGCAGTGCTAGAGATGGAGGTGGGATCAATGAAAAACTGTTTTTT. It yields the protein CSARDGGGINEKLFF.

The V and J genes are TRBV28 and TRBJ2-7; D is uncertain. The CDR3 contains 13 residues. Germline-derived CDR1 and CDR2 are MDHEN and SYDVKM. The ends were cut back, 6 bases at V and 2 bases at J, with 11 bases in the middle. CDR3 in amino acids: CASSHGQAYEQYF. For the CDR3, the DNA is TGTGCCAGCAGCCACGGGCAGGCCTACGAGCAGTACTTC.